The present entry profiles one T cell receptor beta chain with its context. The assay was immunoSEQ multiplex PCR, and TCRdb's table has in-frame clones only and misses some. The table has a few hundred thousand clones, 80% to 85% seen once. The sample comes from a study of cytomegalovirus exposure and HLA in healthy donors. Germline V lookup: CDR1 SGHRS, CDR2 YFSETQ. V gave up 0 bases and J gave up 4 bases, with 15 bases separating them. CDR3 length equals 16 residues. V usage is TRBV5-1 and J usage is TRBJ2-3; D is possibly TRBD1 or TRBD2 (6 bases each). The sample consisted of PBMCs. The origin of this receptor is a woman in her twenties or thirties in good health and CMV-seropositive. This CDR3 reads CASSLARLRGPDTQYF. In DNA, the CDR3 is TGCGCCAGCAGCTTGGCCCGTTTACGGGGGCCAGATACGCAGTATTTT.